The clone carrying this T cell receptor beta chain was seen at least ten times. This sample's TCRbeta library carried unique molecular identifier barcodes. TCRdb recomputed calls from the PCR reads with MiXCR, one row per CDR3 protein. The profile shows some 200,000 distinct CDR3 sequences, roughly 15% of them singletons. V was clipped by 4 bases and J by 0 bases, with 12 bases between them. The CDR3 consists of 16 residues. CDR1 and CDR2 from the germline V gene are LNHNV and YYDKDF (reference sequence). This sample stems from a study of T-cell reconstitution after alpha-beta-depleted transplantation in children.

Specimen: PBMCs from the stem cell graft donor, collected from the stem cell graft. The sequence came from a human donor who donated a stem cell graft to a child with acute lymphoblastic leukemia. The chain has TRBV15 and TRBJ2-2; D is perhaps TRBD2 (6 bases). For the CDR3, the DNA is TGTGCCACCAGCACCTTAGCGGAGTCGAACACCGGGGAGCTGTTTTTT. Translation: CATSTLAESNTGELFF.